The 19 T cell receptor beta chains below all came from one sample that was sequenced in a study of T cells in Graves' hyperthyroidism and ophthalmopathy. What was amplified from RNA transcripts were TCR beta CDR3 regions. HTBI primers were the set used in a first-round RT-PCR of the TCR CDR3. TCRdb reprocessed the multiplex PCR reads via MiXCR and lists one record per CDR3 protein. This sample has hundreds of thousands of distinct CDR3 sequences, with less than 25% found just once. Input material: blood. The receptors stem from a man in his thirties or forties with Graves' ophthalmopathy.

This rearrangement joins TRBV10-3 to TRBJ2-7; 8 positions match TRBD2. After removal of 6 bases from V and 5 bases from J, the junction contained 12 bases not matched to a gene. Looked up from germline, CDR1 is ENHRY and CDR2 is SYGVKD. The CDR3 contains 15 residues. CDR3: CAISLAGTRGHEQYF. The DNA for the CDR3 is TGTGCCATCAGCTTAGCCGGGACTAGAGGACACGAGCAGTACTTC.

This chain uses TRBV20-1 with TRBJ2-1; possible D gene TRBD2, 5 bases. This CDR3 has 12 amino acids. Germline V lookup: CDR1 DFQATT, CDR2 SNEGSKA (reference sequence). The V gene lost 4 bases and the J gene lost 8 bases, with 12 bases spanning the gap. CDR3 sequence: CSATLNGDEQFF. Here the CDR3 DNA reads TGCAGTGCTACCCTAAACGGGGATGAGCAGTTCTTC.

This clonotype was observed a handful of times. This chain joins TRBV20-1 and TRBJ2-1; 7 bases line up with TRBD1. The V and J ends lost 5 bases and 0 bases, in that order; junction bases with no gene match: 4. The germline V gene encodes CDR1 DFQATT and CDR2 SNEGSKA (reference sequence). The CDR3 is made up of 14 amino acids. Here the CDR3 DNA reads TGCAGTGCTCCGGGACAGAGCTCCTACAATGAGCAGTTCTTC. The encoded protein is CSAPGQSSYNEQFF.

The CDR3 sequence is CASAGAKGAFF. The CDR3 region has the DNA TGTGCCAGCGCCGGTGCAAAGGGAGCTTTCTTT. This rearrangement joins TRBV6-1 to TRBJ1-1; no reliable D call. Trimming left V 8 bases short and J 10 bases short, with 14 bases between. Germline CDR1 reads MNHNS; CDR2 reads SASEGT. This CDR3 has 11 residues.

This clonotype was counted only a few times. This chain joins TRBV6-2 or TRBV6-3 and TRBJ2-1; TRBD2 aligns across 12 bases. The V and J ends lost 2 bases and 6 bases, in that order; junction bases with no gene match: 14. Per the germline V gene, CDR1 is MNHEY and CDR2 is SVGEGT. The CDR3 has 19 residues. This CDR3 is CASSYGPLELAGGSNEQFF. The CDR3, as DNA: TGTGCCAGCAGTTACGGACCCTTGGAACTAGCGGGAGGATCCAATGAGCAGTTCTTC.

This clonotype was seen more than once but under ten times. The V and J genes are TRBV7-6 and TRBJ1-1, with D perhaps TRBD1 (5 bases). The CDR3 totals 18 residues. Trimming shortened V by 0 bases and J by 2 bases, and 19 bases separated the two germline ends. CDR1 and CDR2 from the germline V gene are SGHVS and FNYEAQ. CDR3 region: CASSLAGRQGYGNTEAFF. In nucleotides, the CDR3 is TGTGCCAGCAGCTTAGCCGGGAGGCAGGGTTATGGAAACACTGAAGCTTTCTTT.

In its sample, this clonotype was seen many times. J is TRBJ1-1 and V is TRBV5-1; TRBD1 aligns across 7 bases. Germline CDR1 reads SGHRS; CDR2 reads YFSETQ. The trim removed 7 bases at V and 4 bases at J, leaving 7 bases unmatched. This CDR3 comprises 13 residues. The CDR3 DNA follows: TGCGCCAGCGGACAGGAGTTGGCCACTGAAGCTTTCTTT. It translates to CASGQELATEAFF. Full variable domain (outside the CDR3, taken from reference TRBV5-1 and TRBJ1-1): KAGVTQTPRYLIKTRGQQVTLSCSPISGHRSVSWYQQTPGQGLQFLFEYFSETQRNKGNFPGRFSGRQFSNSRSEMNVSTLELGDSALYLCASGQELATEAFFGQGTRLTVV.

The rearrangement uses TRBV10-3 and TRBJ1-2; D remains unclear. CDR3 length: 13 amino acids. Germline-derived CDR1 and CDR2 are ENHRY and SYGVKD. V was cut by 8 bases and J by 0 bases, with 10 bases left in between. CDR3 sequence: CAISGSTNYGYTF. DNA for the CDR3: TGTGCCATCTCGGGCAGCACTAACTATGGCTACACCTTC.

This clonotype was seen a few times. V gene TRBV5-1 combines with J gene TRBJ2-3; tentative D call: TRBD1 (6 bases). Germline-derived CDR1 and CDR2 are SGHRS and YFSETQ. Trimming took off 2 bases at V and 11 bases at J, with 12 bases between the two ends. This CDR3 is 12 amino acids long. CDR3 residues: CASSFASGQQYF. The CDR3 region has the DNA TGCGCCAGCAGCTTTGCTTCGGGACAGCAGTATTTT.

V usage is TRBV28 and J usage is TRBJ2-7, with TRBD1 matching over 7 bases. Trimming took 3 bases from V and 3 from J; bases not matched to a gene: 8. Germline V gene sequence: CDR1 MDHEN, CDR2 SYDVKM. The CDR3 loop spans 15 amino acids. The DNA of the CDR3 is TGTGCCAGCAGTTTTGAATACCGGGACAGCTACGAGCAGTACTTC. Encoded protein: CASSFEYRDSYEQYF.

The chain links TRBV5-1 to TRBJ1-5, with TRBD1 as a possible D gene (6 bases). The CDR3 spans 16 residues. CDR1 and CDR2 (germline): SGHRS, YFSETQ. V was trimmed by 2 bases and J by 3 bases, leaving 15 bases between them. CDR3 protein: CASSLSPTGSNQPQHF. The CDR3 DNA is TGCGCCAGCAGCTTAAGTCCCACAGGGTCCAATCAGCCCCAGCATTTT.

The rearrangement links TRBV7-9 to TRBJ2-2; TRBD1 is a possible D gene (6 bases). Trimming left V 1 base short and J 6 bases short, with 9 bases between. This CDR3 contains 14 residues. The germline V gene encodes CDR1 SEHNR and CDR2 FQNEAQ (reference sequence). CDR3 loop: CASSLGDTPGELFF. The CDR3 DNA is TGTGCCAGCAGCTTAGGGGACACACCCGGGGAGCTGTTTTTT.

This clonotype came up many times. The J gene is TRBJ1-5, the V gene TRBV5-1; D possibly corresponds to TRBD1 (5 bases). Trimming removed 0 bases at V and 11 bases at J, with 15 bases between. The CDR3 sequence is 14 residues long. Germline-derived CDR1 and CDR2 are SGHRS and YFSETQ. CDR3 amino acids: CASSLGQFPPAQHF. CDR3 sequence (DNA): TGCGCCAGCAGCTTGGGACAGTTTCCCCCGGCCCAGCATTTT.

This clonotype was seen a few times. The rearrangement links TRBV6-1 to TRBJ2-6; possibly TRBD2 for D (7 bases). CDR3 length: 14 residues. Trimming shortened V by 6 bases and J by 4 bases, and 10 bases separated the two germline ends. Looked up from germline, CDR1 is MNHNS and CDR2 is SASEGT. CDR3 coding DNA: TGTGCCAGCAGCGGGGGGCTCGGGGCCAACGTCCTGACTTTC. This codes for CASSGGLGANVLTF.

The chain recombines TRBV15 with TRBJ2-1; 9 bases are a match to TRBD2. With V trimmed by 5 bases and J by 8 bases, 13 bases remained unmatched. CDR3 length: 16 residues. Germline CDR1 is LNHNV and CDR2 is YYDKDF (reference sequence). This chain's CDR3 is CATSGIAGVSFDEQFF. As DNA, the CDR3 is TGTGCCACCAGCGGAATAGCGGGAGTGTCTTTTGATGAGCAGTTCTTC. The full variable domain, completed using reference TRBV15 and TRBJ2-1, is DAMVIQNPRYQVTQFGKPVTLSCSQTLNHNVMYWYQQKSSQAPKLLFHYYDKDFNNEADTPDNFQSRRPNTSFCFLDIRSPGLGDTAMYLCATSGIAGVSFDEQFFGPGTRLTVL.

The rearrangement links TRBV3-1 to TRBJ2-1, with 11 bases lining up with TRBD2. Trimming took 0 bases from V and 7 from J; bases not matched to a gene: 8. CDR1 is LGHDT, CDR2 YNNKEL, per germline (reference sequence). This CDR3 region has 17 residues. This chain's CDR3 is CASSQEAPGLADNEQFF. CDR3 nucleotides: TGTGCCAGCAGCCAAGAGGCCCCGGGACTAGCGGATAATGAGCAGTTCTTC.

This clonotype has a handful of counts. V and J are TRBV18 and TRBJ2-1; 11 nucleotides match TRBD1. Germline CDR1 and CDR2: KGHSH and LQKENI. The junction had 4 bases not matched to a gene; V was cut back by 3 bases and J by 6 bases. The CDR3 loop spans 15 amino acids. The DNA for the CDR3 is TGTGCCAGCTCACCGAGGACAGGGGGCCCCAATGAGCAGTTCTTC. Translated: CASSPRTGGPNEQFF.

The chain combines TRBV18 with TRBJ2-4; maybe TRBD1 (5 bases). V was shortened by 4 bases and J by 0 bases, with 10 bases between the two germline ends. The CDR3 loop spans 15 amino acids. Germline V CDR1 and CDR2: KGHSH, LQKENI. The DNA of the CDR3 is TGTGCCAGCTCACAAGTTACAGGAGCCAAAAACATTCAGTACTTC. Protein product: CASSQVTGAKNIQYF. Based on the CDR3 plus reference TRBV18 and TRBJ2-4, the full variable domain is NAGVMQNPRHLVRRRGQEARLRCSPMKGHSHVYWYRQLPEEGLKFMVYLQKENIIDESGMPKERFSAEFPKEGPSILRIQQVVRGDSAAYFCASSQVTGAKNIQYFGAGTRLSVL.

The chain is built from TRBV4-3 and TRBJ2-5; D may be TRBD1 (6 bases). The CDR3 totals 14 residues. Trimming cost V 2 bases and J 1 base, with 8 bases left between them. CDR1 LGHNA and CDR2 YSLEER come from the germline V gene. The CDR3: CASSQTGIQETQYF. CDR3 sequence (DNA): TGCGCCAGCAGCCAAACAGGGATCCAAGAGACCCAGTACTTC.